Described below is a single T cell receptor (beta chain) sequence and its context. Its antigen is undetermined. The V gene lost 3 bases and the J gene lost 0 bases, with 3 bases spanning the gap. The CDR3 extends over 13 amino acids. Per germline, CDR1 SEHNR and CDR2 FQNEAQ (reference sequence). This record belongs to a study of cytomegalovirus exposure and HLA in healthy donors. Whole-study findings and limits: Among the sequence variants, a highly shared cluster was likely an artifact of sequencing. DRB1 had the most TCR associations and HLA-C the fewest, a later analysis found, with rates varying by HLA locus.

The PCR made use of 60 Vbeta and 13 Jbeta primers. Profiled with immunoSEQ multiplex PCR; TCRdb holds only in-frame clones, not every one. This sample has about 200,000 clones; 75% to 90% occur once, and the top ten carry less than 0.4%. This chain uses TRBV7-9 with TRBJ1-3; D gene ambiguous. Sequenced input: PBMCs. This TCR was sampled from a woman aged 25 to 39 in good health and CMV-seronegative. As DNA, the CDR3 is TGTGCCAGCAGCTTGAGCTCTGGAAACACCATATATTTT. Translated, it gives CASSLSSGNTIYF.